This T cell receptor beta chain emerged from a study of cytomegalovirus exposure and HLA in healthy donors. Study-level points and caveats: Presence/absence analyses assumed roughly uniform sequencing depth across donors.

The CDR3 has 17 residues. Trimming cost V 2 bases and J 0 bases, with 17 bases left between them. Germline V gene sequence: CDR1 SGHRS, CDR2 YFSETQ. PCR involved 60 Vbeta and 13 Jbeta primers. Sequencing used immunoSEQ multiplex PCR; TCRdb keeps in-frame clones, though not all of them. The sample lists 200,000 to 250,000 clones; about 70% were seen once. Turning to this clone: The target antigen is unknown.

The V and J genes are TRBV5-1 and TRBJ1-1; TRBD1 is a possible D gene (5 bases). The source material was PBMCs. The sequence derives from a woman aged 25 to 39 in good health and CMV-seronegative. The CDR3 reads CASSLLGAGSMNTEAFF. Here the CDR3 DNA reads TGCGCCAGCAGCTTACTTGGGGCAGGGTCAATGAACACTGAAGCTTTCTTT.